This is a list of T cell receptor beta chains from one sample in a study of blood T cell repertoires in COVID-19. Clones were read by immunoSEQ multiplex PCR, and TCRdb kept only the in-frame ones, dropping some. The sample shows 250,000 or so clones, about 88% of them seen only once. The sample taken for sequencing was PBMCs or T cells enriched from blood (not recorded which). The receptors shown here come from a woman aged 50 to 65 who had been exposed to COVID-19. The CDR3 runs from the conserved cysteine through the conserved F or W. D genes are given only for firm matches. The size entry is marked missing in some rows and otherwise reads once, few, many or a size class.

D gene: -
V gene: TRBV10-2
clone size: -
J gene: TRBJ2-3
CDR3 length: 18
CDR3 protein: CASSEPQPRDSGTDTQYF
CDR3 DNA: TGCGCCAGCAGTGAGCCGCAACCCAGGGACTCGGGCACAGATACGCAGTATTTT

D gene: TRBD1
V gene: TRBV19
clone size: -
J gene: TRBJ1-2
CDR3 length: 15
CDR3 protein: CASSRSGQGIYGYTF
CDR3 DNA: TGTGCCAGTAGCCGGTCAGGACAGGGAATCTATGGCTACACCTTC

D gene: TRBD1
V gene: TRBV4-1
clone size: few
J gene: TRBJ2-7
CDR3 length: 12
CDR3 protein: CASSPDRGEQYF
CDR3 DNA: TGCGCCAGCAGCCCGGACAGGGGCGAGCAGTACTTC

D gene: TRBD1
V gene: TRBV3-1/TRBV3-2
clone size: -
J gene: TRBJ1-5
CDR3 length: 16
CDR3 protein: CASSPGTGRPNQPQHF
CDR3 DNA: TGTGCCAGCAGCCCTGGGACAGGGCGACCCAATCAGCCCCAGCATTTT

D gene: -
V gene: TRBV20-1
clone size: -
J gene: TRBJ1-5
CDR3 length: 15
CDR3 protein: CSASPRLYSNQPQHF
CDR3 DNA: TGCAGTGCTAGTCCCAGGCTCTATAGCAATCAGCCCCAGCATTTT

D gene: -
V gene: TRBV27
clone size: -
J gene: TRBJ1-2
CDR3 length: 13
CDR3 protein: CASATADNYGYTF
CDR3 DNA: TGTGCCAGCGCGACAGCCGATAACTATGGCTACACCTTC

D gene: -
V gene: TRBV19
clone size: -
J gene: TRBJ1-5
CDR3 length: 14
CDR3 protein: CASSWAVSNQPQHF
CDR3 DNA: TGTGCCAGTAGTTGGGCAGTTAGCAATCAGCCCCAGCATTTT

D gene: -
V gene: TRBV7-9
clone size: -
J gene: TRBJ1-6
CDR3 length: 15
CDR3 protein: CASSPPLGQNSPLHF
CDR3 DNA: TGTGCCAGCAGCCCCCCTTTAGGACAGAATTCACCCCTCCACTTT

D gene: -
V gene: TRBV19
clone size: -
J gene: TRBJ1-1
CDR3 length: 15
CDR3 protein: CASSVKGGPNTEAFF
CDR3 DNA: TGTGCCAGTAGTGTCAAGGGGGGGCCTAACACTGAAGCTTTCTTT

D gene: -
V gene: TRBV7-2
clone size: once
J gene: TRBJ1-3
CDR3 length: 14
CDR3 protein: CASSLGTSGNTIYF
CDR3 DNA: TGTGCCAGCAGCTTAGGGACATCTGGAAACACCATATATTTT

D gene: -
V gene: TRBV6-1
clone size: -
J gene: TRBJ1-6
CDR3 length: 14
CDR3 protein: CASSEAGRNSPLHF
CDR3 DNA: TGTGCCAGCAGTGAAGCGGGGAGGAATTCACCCCTCCACTTT

D gene: TRBD2
V gene: TRBV2
clone size: -
J gene: TRBJ2-5
CDR3 length: 16
CDR3 protein: CASSGHAGTIQGTQYF
CDR3 DNA: TGTGCCAGCAGTGGACATGCGGGGACTATCCAGGGGACCCAGTACTTC

D gene: TRBD2
V gene: TRBV3-1/TRBV3-2
clone size: -
J gene: TRBJ2-2
CDR3 length: 16
CDR3 protein: CASSRRTSFNTGELFF
CDR3 DNA: TGTGCCAGCAGCCGTCGGACTAGCTTCAACACCGGGGAGCTGTTTTTT

D gene: -
V gene: TRBV5-1
clone size: -
J gene: TRBJ1-2
CDR3 length: 14
CDR3 protein: CASSDTRPPYGYTF
CDR3 DNA: TGCGCCAGCAGCGACACCAGGCCCCCCTATGGCTACACCTTC

D gene: -
V gene: TRBV11-2
clone size: -
J gene: TRBJ2-7
CDR3 length: 15
CDR3 protein: CASSLAAGRIYEQYF
CDR3 DNA: TGTGCCAGCAGCCTAGCCGCAGGGCGTATCTACGAGCAGTACTTC

D gene: TRBD2
V gene: TRBV7-8
clone size: once
J gene: TRBJ2-3
CDR3 length: 18
CDR3 protein: CASSLRGRLAGVSDTQYF
CDR3 DNA: TGTGCCAGCAGTTTAAGGGGTAGACTAGCGGGGGTGTCAGATACGCAGTATTTT

D gene: -
V gene: TRBV27
clone size: -
J gene: TRBJ2-7
CDR3 length: 15
CDR3 protein: CASSLVGDFSYEQYF
CDR3 DNA: TGTGCCAGCAGTTTAGTCGGGGACTTCTCCTACGAGCAGTACTTC

D gene: -
V gene: TRBV28
clone size: -
J gene: TRBJ1-1
CDR3 length: 16
CDR3 protein: CASSSMPSRAYTEAFF
CDR3 DNA: TGTGCCAGCAGTTCTATGCCATCCCGAGCGTATACTGAAGCTTTCTTT